This passage covers 17 T cell receptor beta chains from one sample sequenced in a study of T cell changes during pregnancy in multiple sclerosis. Profiling relied on immunoSEQ multiplex PCR, and the TCRdb table lists in-frame clones only, not all of them. The sample has approximately 52,000 clones; around 92% are singletons. Sequenced here: CD4+ T cells from peripheral blood mononuclear cells, sampled in the third trimester of pregnancy. These receptors originate from a female donor with multiple sclerosis, enrolled in a pregnancy study.

The chain joins TRBV30 to TRBJ1-2; a possible D gene is TRBD1 (6 bases). V was shortened by 2 bases and J by 8 bases, with 18 bases between the two germline ends. There are 14 residues in the CDR3. Per germline, CDR1 GTSNPN and CDR2 SVGIG (reference sequence). CDR3 coding DNA: TGTGCCTGGAGTCTTCACGGGGGGCTTGTCGGCTACACCTTC. Protein: CAWSLHGGLVGYTF.

This chain links TRBV5-6 with TRBJ1-3; no reliable D call. The CDR3 loop spans 15 amino acids. Germline CDR1 is SGHDT and CDR2 is YYEEEE. The ends were cut back, 3 bases at V and 6 bases at J, with 16 bases in the middle. The CDR3 nucleotides read TGTGCCAGCAGCTCTCGAGGGAACGAACCAAACACCATATATTTT. Protein product: CASSSRGNEPNTIYF.

This clone was seen a few times. The rearrangement uses TRBV28 and TRBJ1-4; the match to TRBD1 covers 7 bases. The CDR3 consists of 15 residues. Trimming took 2 bases from V and 6 from J; bases not matched to a gene: 6. Germline V gene lookup returns CDR1 MDHEN and CDR2 SYDVKM. The CDR3 spells CASSLPGTADEKLFF. CDR3 in DNA: TGTGCCAGCAGTTTACCCGGGACAGCGGATGAAAAACTGTTTTTT.

The V gene is TRBV19, the J gene TRBJ1-5, with D uncertain. CDR1 is LNHDA and CDR2 is SQIVND in the germline V gene (reference sequence). The V gene lost 0 bases and the J gene lost 7 bases, with 10 bases spanning the gap. The CDR3 loop spans 14 amino acids. The CDR3 DNA reads TGTGCCAGTAGTATAGAGGGCCCGGGGCAGCCCCAGCATTTT. Translation gives CASSIEGPGQPQHF.

The chain carries TRBV7-9 and TRBJ1-2; D is ambiguous. Trimming pared 11 bases from V and 2 bases from J, leaving 12 bases between. CDR3 length: 12 residues. Per germline, CDR1 SEHNR and CDR2 FQNEAQ (reference sequence). The CDR3 sequence: CAGRPGNYGYTF. CDR3 nucleotide sequence: TGTGCCGGCCGACCGGGAAACTATGGCTACACCTTC.

The J gene is TRBJ2-7, the V gene TRBV18, with a weak D call TRBD1 (5 bases). The CDR3 is made up of 19 amino acids. The V gene lost 6 bases and the J gene lost 5 bases, with 32 bases spanning the gap. CDR1 and CDR2 from the germline V gene are KGHSH and LQKENI. CDR3 in DNA: TGTGCCAGCTCCTCAAACCCCTTCGCCAGGGCTCGCTCGGTAGACGAGCAGTACTTC. The encoded protein is CASSSNPFARARSVDEQYF.

The chain uses TRBV15 and TRBJ1-3; D is ambiguous. CDR1 and CDR2 from the germline V gene are LNHNV and YYDKDF (reference sequence). V was clipped by 0 bases and J by 4 bases, with 10 bases between them. The CDR3 loop spans 15 amino acids. CDR3 loop: CATSRDLGAGNTIYF. The DNA for the CDR3 is TGTGCCACCAGCAGAGATTTGGGAGCGGGAAACACCATATATTTT.

This chain links TRBV5-6 with TRBJ2-7; TRBD1 agrees at 7 bases. V lost 0 bases to trimming and J lost 0 bases; unmatched junction nucleotides: 3. Germline CDR1 SGHDT, CDR2 YYEEEE. This CDR3 has 15 amino acids. The CDR3 DNA sequence: TGTGCCAGCAGCTTGGGCGACAGGGCCTCCTACGAGCAGTACTTC. Translation gives CASSLGDRASYEQYF.

This clone was seen a single time. The gene calls are TRBV2 and TRBJ2-6; 10 nucleotides agree with TRBD1. CDR1 and CDR2 from the germline V gene are SNHLY and FYNNEI. The CDR3 is 14 amino acids. V shed 11 bases, J shed 2 bases, and the junction held 3 bases outside the gene matches. The CDR3: CAGGQGPGANVLTF. The CDR3 nucleotides read TGTGCCGGGGGACAGGGGCCTGGGGCCAACGTCCTGACTTTC.

CDR3 sequence reads: CASSQDPLTYEQYF. CDR3 coding DNA: TGCGCCAGCAGCCAAGATCCCCTAACCTACGAGCAGTACTTC. The chain is built from TRBV4-1 and TRBJ2-7; unclear D gene. V was trimmed by 0 bases and J by 2 bases, leaving 8 bases between them. Per the germline V gene, CDR1 is MGHRA and CDR2 is YSYEKL. The CDR3 covers 14 residues.

The chain has TRBV2 and TRBJ1-5; maybe TRBD1 (5 bases). In germline, CDR1 is SNHLY, CDR2 FYNNEI. The CDR3 consists of 13 residues. V was clipped by 7 bases and J by 9 bases, with 16 bases between them. DNA of the CDR3: TGTGCCAGCACGGGGGACGGGAGAGGGCCCCAGCATTTT. It is translated as CASTGDGRGPQHF.

V and J are TRBV6-6 and TRBJ1-5; D is possibly TRBD1 (5 bases). This CDR3 contains 16 residues. Germline CDR1 reads MNHNY; CDR2 reads SVGAGI (reference sequence). The germline V and J ends were trimmed by 3 bases and 3 bases, with 15 bases remaining between them. The CDR3 region has the DNA TGTGCCAGCAGTTATCTAGGGGAAAGGGCCAATCAGCCCCAGCATTTT. This gives the protein CASSYLGERANQPQHF.

The CDR3 nucleotides read TGTGCCAGCGTAACAGGGGGCTTAAGCAATCAGCCCCAGCATTTT. It codes for CASVTGGLSNQPQHF. The V and J genes are TRBV6-1 and TRBJ1-5; TRBD1 agrees at 9 bases. With 8 bases clipped from V and 1 base from J, the junction kept 6 bases outside the gene matches. Looked up from germline, CDR1 is MNHNS and CDR2 is SASEGT. This CDR3 is 15 amino acids long.

The chain has TRBV28 and TRBJ2-1; 9 bases are a match to TRBD2. The CDR3 length is 16 residues. Germline CDR1 and CDR2: MDHEN and SYDVKM. Trimming at V came to 3 bases and at J to 4 bases, leaving 7 bases not matched to a gene. The CDR3 protein is CASSLGGLAGYNEQFF. Here the CDR3 DNA reads TGTGCCAGCAGTTTGGGGGGGCTAGCGGGATACAATGAGCAGTTCTTC.

The V gene is TRBV7-2, the J gene TRBJ2-5, with no clear D. CDR3 length equals 14 residues. The germline gives CDR1 SGHTA, CDR2 FQGNSA. Trimming took 5 bases from V and 3 from J, leaving 13 bases between them. The CDR3 DNA is TGTGCCAGCAGCGGCGGTAGCTTAGAAGAGACCCAGTACTTC. Amino acid sequence: CASSGGSLEETQYF. Supplemented by reference TRBV7-2 and TRBJ2-5, the full variable domain reads GAGVSQSPSNKVTEKGKDVELRCDPISGHTALYWYRQSLGQGLEFLIYFQGNSAPDKSGLPSDRFSAERTGGSVSTLTIQRTQQEDSAVYLCASSGGSLEETQYFGPGTRLLVL.

The V gene is TRBV19, the J gene TRBJ2-7; 8 bases are shared with TRBD1. From germline, CDR1 is LNHDA and CDR2 SQIVND (reference sequence). This CDR3 has 15 amino acids. V dropped 5 bases and J dropped 3; count of bases not matched to a gene: 9. The CDR3 coding sequence is TGTGCCAGTAGTCCGCAGGGGGCGGCGGGCTACGAGCAGTACTTC. This translates into CASSPQGAAGYEQYF.

V usage is TRBV28 and J usage is TRBJ2-6; the D gene is possibly TRBD1 (6 bases). Between the trimmed V and J ends, which lost 6 bases and 0 bases, there was a span of 15 bases. Germline assignment: CDR1 MDHEN and CDR2 SYDVKM. CDR3 length: 17 amino acids. CDR3 protein: CASRSGVGNSGANVLTF. The DNA of the CDR3 is TGTGCCAGCAGGTCAGGGGTTGGTAACTCTGGGGCCAACGTCCTGACTTTC.